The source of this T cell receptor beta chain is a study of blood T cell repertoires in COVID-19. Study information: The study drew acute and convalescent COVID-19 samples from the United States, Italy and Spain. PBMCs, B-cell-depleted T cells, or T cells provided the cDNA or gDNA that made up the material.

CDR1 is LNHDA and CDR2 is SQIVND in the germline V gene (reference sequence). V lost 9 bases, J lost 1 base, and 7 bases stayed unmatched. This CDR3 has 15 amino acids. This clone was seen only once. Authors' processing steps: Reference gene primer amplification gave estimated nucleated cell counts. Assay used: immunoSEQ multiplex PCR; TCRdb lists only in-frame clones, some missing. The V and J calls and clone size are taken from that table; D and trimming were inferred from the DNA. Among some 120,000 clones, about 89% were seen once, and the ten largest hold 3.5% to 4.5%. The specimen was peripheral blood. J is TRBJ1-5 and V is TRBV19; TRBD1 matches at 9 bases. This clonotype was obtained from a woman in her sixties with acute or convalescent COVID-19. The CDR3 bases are TGTGCCAGCCTCTCGACAGGGGGAAGCAATCAGCCCCAGCATTTT. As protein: CASLSTGGSNQPQHF.